What follows are 5 T cell receptor beta chains derived from one specimen sequenced in a study of OX40 agonist ivuxolimab in advanced cancers. The assay was immunoSEQ multiplex PCR, and TCRdb's table has in-frame clones only and misses some. The table includes around 58,000 clones, 84% detected once. The specimen was CD4+ or CD8+ T cells sorted from blood, collected in a trial of the OX40 agonist ivuxolimab. The receptors shown here come from an adult with an advanced solid tumor such as melanoma, head and neck, liver or kidney cancer.

The chain links TRBV28 to TRBJ1-3; 8 bases map to TRBD1. V lost 8 bases and J lost 0; bases outside the gene matches: 9. The CDR3 length is 16 residues. CDR1 is MDHEN and CDR2 is SYDVKM in the germline V gene. This chain's CDR3 is CASLNYRGSSGNTIYF. In nucleotides, the CDR3 is TGTGCCAGCTTGAATTACAGGGGGAGCTCTGGAAACACCATATATTTT.

The chain combines TRBV5-1 with TRBJ2-7, with 13 bases matching TRBD2. CDR1 and CDR2 from the germline V gene are SGHRS and YFSETQ. Losses at the gene ends were 2 bases for V and 2 bases for J; bases not matched to a gene: 1. The CDR3 extends over 15 amino acids. CDR3 nucleotide sequence: TGCGCCAGCAGCTTTGGGACTAGCGGGGCCTACGAGCAGTACTTC. Its protein product is CASSFGTSGAYEQYF.

This clone was counted between two and nine times. The chain has TRBV10-1 and TRBJ2-2; possibly TRBD1 for D (6 bases). Germline V gene data show CDR1 as WNHNN and CDR2 as SYGVQD (reference sequence). The V end lost 3 bases, the J end lost 4 bases, and 6 bases lay between the germline ends. The CDR3 sequence is 13 residues long. Written as DNA, the CDR3 is TGCGCCAGCAGTGACAGGGGCACCGGGGAGCTGTTTTTT. Encoded protein: CASSDRGTGELFF.

This chain connects TRBV5-1 to TRBJ2-2; a weak D match, TRBD2 (6 bases). The V end was cut by 4 bases, the J end by 5 bases, with 12 bases between. From germline, CDR1 is SGHRS and CDR2 YFSETQ. This CDR3 comprises 14 residues. This CDR3 reads CASSPEGWTGELFF. CDR3 bases: TGCGCCAGCAGCCCGGAGGGGTGGACCGGGGAGCTGTTTTTT.

The rearrangement joins TRBV7-2 to TRBJ1-1; TRBD1 matches 11 bases. V was clipped by 6 bases and J by 0 bases; unmatched bases: 9. The CDR3 spans 17 residues. From germline, CDR1 is SGHTA and CDR2 FQGNSA. CDR3 sequence reads: CASRWGQGEAMNTEAFF. Written as DNA, the CDR3 is TGTGCCAGCAGATGGGGACAGGGGGAAGCGATGAACACTGAAGCTTTCTTT. Drawing the rest from reference TRBV7-2 and TRBJ1-1, the complete variable domain is GAGVSQSPSNKVTEKGKDVELRCDPISGHTALYWYRQSLGQGLEFLIYFQGNSAPDKSGLPSDRFSAERTGGSVSTLTIQRTQQEDSAVYLCASRWGQGEAMNTEAFFGQGTRLTVV.